The clone carrying this TCR beta chain has just one count. The entry originates in a study of T cell changes during pregnancy in multiple sclerosis. CDR1 and CDR2 (germline): SGHRS, YFSETQ. J gave up 9 bases and V 4 bases, and 9 bases lay outside the gene matches. The CDR3 totals 14 residues. The repertoire was sequenced with immunoSEQ multiplex PCR; TCRdb's copy has only in-frame clones and lacks some. The table records about 60,000 clones, roughly 92% of them present only once. The clonotype originates from a female donor with multiple sclerosis, enrolled in a pregnancy study. This chain links TRBV5-1 with TRBJ2-1; 8 bases are a match to TRBD1. The sample here was peripheral blood, taken in the first trimester of pregnancy. The CDR3 DNA reads TGCGCCAGCAGCGGCACCGGGACAGGACGTGAGCAGTTCTTC. The encoded protein is CASSGTGTGREQFF.